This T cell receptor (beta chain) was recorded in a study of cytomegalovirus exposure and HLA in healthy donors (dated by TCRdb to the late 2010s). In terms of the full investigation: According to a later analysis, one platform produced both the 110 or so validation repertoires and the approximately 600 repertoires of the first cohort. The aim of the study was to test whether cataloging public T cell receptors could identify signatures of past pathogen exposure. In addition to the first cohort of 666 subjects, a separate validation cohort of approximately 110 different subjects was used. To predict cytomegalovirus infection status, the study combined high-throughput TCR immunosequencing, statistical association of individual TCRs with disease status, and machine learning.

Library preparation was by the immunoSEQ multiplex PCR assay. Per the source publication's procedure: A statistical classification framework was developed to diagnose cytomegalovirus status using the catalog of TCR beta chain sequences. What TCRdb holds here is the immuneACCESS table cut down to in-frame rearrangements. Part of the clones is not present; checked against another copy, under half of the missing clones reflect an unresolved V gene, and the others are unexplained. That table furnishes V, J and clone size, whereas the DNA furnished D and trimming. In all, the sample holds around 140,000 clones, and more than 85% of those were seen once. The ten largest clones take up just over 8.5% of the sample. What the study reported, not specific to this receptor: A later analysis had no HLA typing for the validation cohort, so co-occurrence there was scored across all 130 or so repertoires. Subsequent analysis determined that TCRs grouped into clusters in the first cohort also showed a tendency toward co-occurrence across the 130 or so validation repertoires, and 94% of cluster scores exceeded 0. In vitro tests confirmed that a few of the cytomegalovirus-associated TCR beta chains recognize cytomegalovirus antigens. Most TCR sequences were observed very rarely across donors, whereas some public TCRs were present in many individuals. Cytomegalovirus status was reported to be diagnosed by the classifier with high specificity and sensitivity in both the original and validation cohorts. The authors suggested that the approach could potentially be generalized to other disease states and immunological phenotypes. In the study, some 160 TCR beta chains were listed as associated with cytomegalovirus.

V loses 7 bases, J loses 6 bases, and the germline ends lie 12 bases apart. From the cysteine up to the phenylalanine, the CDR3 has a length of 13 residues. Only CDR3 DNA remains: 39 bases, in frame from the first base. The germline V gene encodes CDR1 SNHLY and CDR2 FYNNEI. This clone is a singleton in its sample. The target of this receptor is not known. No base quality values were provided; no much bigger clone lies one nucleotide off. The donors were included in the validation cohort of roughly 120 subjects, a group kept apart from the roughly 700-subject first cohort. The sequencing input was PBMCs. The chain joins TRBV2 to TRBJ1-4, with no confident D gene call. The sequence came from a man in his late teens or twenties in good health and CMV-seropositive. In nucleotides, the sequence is TGTGCCAGCATCGTTGGCCCGTATGAAAAACTGTTTTTT. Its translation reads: CASIVGPYEKLFF.